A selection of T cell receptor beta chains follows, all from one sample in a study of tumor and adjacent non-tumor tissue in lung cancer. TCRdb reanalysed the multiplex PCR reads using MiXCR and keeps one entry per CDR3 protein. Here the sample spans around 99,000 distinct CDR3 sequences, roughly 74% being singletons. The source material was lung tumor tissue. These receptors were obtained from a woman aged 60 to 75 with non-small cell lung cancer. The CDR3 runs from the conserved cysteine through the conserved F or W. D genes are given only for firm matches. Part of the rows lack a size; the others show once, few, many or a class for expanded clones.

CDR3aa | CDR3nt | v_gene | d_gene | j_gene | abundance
CASSTPSVRNNEQFF | TGTGCCAGCAGTACCCCTAGCGTGAGAAACAATGAACAGTTCTTC | TRBV6-2/TRBV6-3 | - | TRBJ2-1 | -
CSARPAGNQPQHF | TGCAGTGCGAGACCCGCGGGGAATCAACCCCAGCATTTT | TRBV20-1 | - | TRBJ1-5 | -
CSVEVGNTETQYF | TGCAGCGTTGAAGTGGGAAATACAGAAACGCAGTATTTT | TRBV29-1 | - | TRBJ2-3 | once
CASSLTSTKETQYF | TGTGCCAGCAGCCTGACTAGCACCAAAGAGACCCAGTACTTC | TRBV11-2 | TRBD2 | TRBJ2-5 | -
CASRTKNQSQHF | TGTGCCAGTCGTACCAAGAATCAGTCCCAGCATTTT | TRBV6-2/TRBV6-3 | - | TRBJ1-5 | -
CVSSLSIGTAEQCF | TGTGTCAGCAGCTTATCCATCGGGACAGCCGAGCAGTGCTTC | TRBV11-2 | TRBD1 | TRBJ2-7 | -
CANSPQGELGYGYTF | TGTGCCAACAGCCCACAGGGGGAGTTAGGCTATGGCTACACCTTC | TRBV11-2 | TRBD1 | TRBJ1-2 | -
CASSLGASGFIYVQYF | TGTGCCAGCAGTTTAGGGGCTAGCGGGTTTATCTACGTGCAGTACTTC | TRBV28 | TRBD2 | TRBJ2-7 | -
CSVGLSDTDTQYF | TGCAGCGTTGGACTCTCGGACACAGATACGCAGTATTTT | TRBV29-1 | - | TRBJ2-3 | few
CSVAKPGNRLANADTQYF | TGCAGTGTTGCCAAACCCGGGAACAGACTAGCAAACGCAGATACGCAGTATTTT | TRBV20-1 | TRBD2 | TRBJ2-3 | -
CGALPEQGGYGYTF | TGCGGTGCTCTACCCGAACAGGGCGGCTATGGCTACACCTTC | TRBV20-1 | - | TRBJ1-2 | -
CANSMRQGTSYEQYF | TGTGCTAACAGCATGCGGCAGGGGACTTCTTACGAGCAGTACTTC | TRBV11-1 | - | TRBJ2-7 | -
CASSRILMREEEQYF | TGTGCCAGCAGCCGAATACTAATGCGGGAGGAGGAGCAGTACTTC | TRBV4-2 | TRBD2 | TRBJ2-7 | -
CASGNGGLGYAQYF | TGTGCCTCCGGAAATGGGGGATTGGGCTACGCGCAGTACTTC | TRBV30 | - | TRBJ2-7 | -
CVSSYSRASNEQFF | TGTGTCAGCAGTTACTCTAGGGCCAGCAATGAGCAGTTCTTC | TRBV6-5 | - | TRBJ2-1 | -
CASSFHSRDVTNEKLSF | TGTGCCAGCAGCTTTCACAGCCGAGATGTAACTAATGAAAAACTGTCTTTT | TRBV11-3 | - | TRBJ1-4 | -
CASGSIMNTEAFF | TGTGCCAGCGGTTCTATCATGAACACTGAAGCCTTCTTT | TRBV7-9 | - | TRBJ1-1 | -
CGARAVPQAGVSYKQYF | TGCGGTGCTAGAGCCGTCCCCCAGGCGGGGGTTTCCTACAAGCAGTACTTC | TRBV20-1 | TRBD2 | TRBJ2-7 | -
CTSSLDQSLNTEAFF | TGTACCAGCAGCTTAGATCAGTCTCTGAACACTGAAGCTTTCTTT | TRBV11-2 | - | TRBJ1-1 | -
CASSPGGGQPQHF | TGTGCCAGCTCACCAGGGGGCGGACAGCCCCAGCATTTT | TRBV18 | - | TRBJ1-5 | once
CSARDFGGSQETQYF | TGCAGTGCTAGAGACTTCGGGGGATCCCAAGAGACCCAGTACTTC | TRBV20-1 | - | TRBJ2-5 | many
CASSQAATSGRTEANVLTF | TGCGCCAGTAGCCAAGCCGCAACTAGCGGGAGGACTGAGGCCAACGTCCTGACTTTC | TRBV4-3 | TRBD2 | TRBJ2-6 | -
CATTSNGNTCGEQFF | TGTGCCACCACGTCCAACGGGAACACATGTGGTGAGCAGTTCTTC | TRBV24-1 | - | TRBJ2-1 | -
CASSLARDNYNEQFF | TGTGCCAGTAGCTTAGCAAGGGACAACTACAATGAGCAGTTCTTC | TRBV11-1 | - | TRBJ2-1 | -
CSATNLGTGYTVTQYF | TGCAGTGCTACCAACCTTGGAACAGGGTACACAGTTACGCAGTATTTT | TRBV20-1 | - | TRBJ2-3 | -
CVSSQTSWSLDEQFF | TGTGTCAGCAGCCAGACTAGCTGGAGCTTAGATGAGCAGTTCTTC | TRBV5-6 | TRBD2 | TRBJ2-1 | -
CASSPHRGTEAFF | TGTGCCAGCAGCCCCCATAGGGGGACTGAAGCTTTCTTT | TRBV11-2 | - | TRBJ1-1 | -